Listed below are T cell receptor beta chains from one sample, sequenced in a study of sequential checkpoint blockade in melanoma. This table comes from immunoSEQ multiplex PCR, and its TCRdb copy is limited to in-frame clones, with some not included. The table records 17,000 or so clones, approximately 80% of them present only once. The material sequenced was CD8+ T cells sorted from blood (inferred from file names), taken from a patient given nivolumab and ipilimumab in sequence. The receptors originated from a human donor with melanoma. CDR3s include the opening cysteine and the closing phenylalanine or tryptophan. Each record gives: J gene, D gene, V gene, clone size, CDR3 DNA, CDR3 protein. D genes are given only for firm matches. Clone size appears in some rows only: once, few, many, or a class for an expanded clone.

>TRBJ2-7|.|TRBV27|.
TGTGCCAGCAGTCCCTTCCGGGAATCCTACGAGCAGTACTTC
CASSPFRESYEQYF
>TRBJ2-1|TRBD1|TRBV7-9|.
TGTGCCAGCAGCGGACAGGGGACCTACAATGAGCAGTTCTTC
CASSGQGTYNEQFF
>TRBJ1-3|.|TRBV4-3|.
TGCGCCAGCAGCCCGAGCCAGGGGATCGGAAACACCATATATTTT
CASSPSQGIGNTIYF
>TRBJ2-7|.|TRBV5-8|few
TGTGCCAGCAGCCCTGGTCCTAGCTCCTACGAGCAGTACTTC
CASSPGPSSYEQYF
>TRBJ2-7|.|TRBV6-6|.
TGTGCCAGCAGCAGTCTAGCGTCAAGTTCCTACGAGCAGTACTTC
CASSSLASSSYEQYF
>TRBJ2-7|.|TRBV27|few
TGTGCCAGCAGAGAATCCAGCTCCTACGAGCAGTACTTC
CASRESSSYEQYF
>TRBJ2-7|TRBD1|TRBV29-1|.
TGCAGCGCTAGGACAGGGGAGAGGACCTACGAGCAGTACTTC
CSARTGERTYEQYF
>TRBJ1-6|TRBD1|TRBV11-2|.
TGTGCCAGCAGCCCCCTTCAGGGGGCCAACTCCTATAATTCACCCCTCCACTTT
CASSPLQGANSYNSPLHF
>TRBJ2-1|TRBD1|TRBV6-4|few
TGTGCCAGCAGTGAAGGACAGGGCTCCTACAATGAGCAGTTCTTC
CASSEGQGSYNEQFF
>TRBJ1-1|.|TRBV9|.
TGTGCCAGCAGCGCCGGAGACAGGATGAACACTGAAGCTTTCTTT
CASSAGDRMNTEAFF
>TRBJ2-7|TRBD2|TRBV5-4|.
TGTGCCACCCAACCCGGACTAGCGGGGGCCTACGAGCAGTACTTC
CATQPGLAGAYEQYF
>TRBJ1-3|TRBD1|TRBV9|few
TGTGCCAGCAGCGTGGGACAGGCCTCTGGAAACACCATATATTTT
CASSVGQASGNTIYF
>TRBJ1-2|TRBD1|TRBV2|.
TGTGCCAGCAGAACCGACAGGGGGACAAACTATGGCTACACCTTC
CASRTDRGTNYGYTF
>TRBJ2-7|TRBD1|TRBV27|.
TGTGCCAGCAGTTTAGGGACAGGGATTCCCTACGAGCAGTACTTC
CASSLGTGIPYEQYF
>TRBJ1-5|TRBD1|TRBV4-3|.
TGCGCCAGCAGCCGCGACAGGGATAGCAATCAGCCCCAGCATTTT
CASSRDRDSNQPQHF